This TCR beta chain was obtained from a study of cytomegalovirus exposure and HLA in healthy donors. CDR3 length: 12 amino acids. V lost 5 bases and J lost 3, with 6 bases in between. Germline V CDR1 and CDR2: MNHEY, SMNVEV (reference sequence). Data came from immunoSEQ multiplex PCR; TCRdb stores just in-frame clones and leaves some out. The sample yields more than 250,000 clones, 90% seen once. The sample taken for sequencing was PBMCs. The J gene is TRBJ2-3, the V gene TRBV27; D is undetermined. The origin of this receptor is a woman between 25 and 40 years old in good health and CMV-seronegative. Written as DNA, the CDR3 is TGTGCCAGCAGTGACCTAACAGATACGCAGTATTTT. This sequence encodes CASSDLTDTQYF.